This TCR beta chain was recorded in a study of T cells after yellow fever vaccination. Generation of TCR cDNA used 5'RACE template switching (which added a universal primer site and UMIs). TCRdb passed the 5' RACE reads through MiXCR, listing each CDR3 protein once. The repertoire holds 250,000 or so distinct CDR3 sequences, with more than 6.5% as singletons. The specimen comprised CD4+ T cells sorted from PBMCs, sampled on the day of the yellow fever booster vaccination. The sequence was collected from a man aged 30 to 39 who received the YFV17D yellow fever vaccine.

The chain's CDR3 is CASRRAGTHEYNEQFF. Here the CDR3 DNA reads TGTGCCAGCAGGCGAGCCGGGACTCATGAATACAATGAGCAGTTCTTC. The chain combines TRBV7-2 with TRBJ2-1; D possibly corresponds to TRBD2 (6 bases). This CDR3 has 16 residues. Trimming took 6 bases from V and 4 from J, leaving 19 bases between them. The germline CDR1 and CDR2 sequences are SGHTA and FQGNSA.